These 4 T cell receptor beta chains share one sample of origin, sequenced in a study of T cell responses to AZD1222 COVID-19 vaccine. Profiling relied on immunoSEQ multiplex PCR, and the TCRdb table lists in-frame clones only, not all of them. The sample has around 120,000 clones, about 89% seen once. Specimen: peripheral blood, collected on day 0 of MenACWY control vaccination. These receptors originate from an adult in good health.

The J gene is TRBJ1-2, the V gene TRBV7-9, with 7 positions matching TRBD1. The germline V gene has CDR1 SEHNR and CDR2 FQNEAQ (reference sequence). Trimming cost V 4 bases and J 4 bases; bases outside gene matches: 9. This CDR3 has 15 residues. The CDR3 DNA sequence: TGTGCCAGCAGCTCAGGCGGACAGGTTCGCTATGGCTACACCTTC. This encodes CASSSGGQVRYGYTF.

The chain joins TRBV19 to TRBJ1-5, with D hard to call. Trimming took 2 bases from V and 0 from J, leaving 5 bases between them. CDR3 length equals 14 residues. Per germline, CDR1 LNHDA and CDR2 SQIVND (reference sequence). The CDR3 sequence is CASSIMGSNQPQHF. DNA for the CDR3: TGTGCCAGTAGTATAATGGGTAGCAATCAGCCCCAGCATTTT.

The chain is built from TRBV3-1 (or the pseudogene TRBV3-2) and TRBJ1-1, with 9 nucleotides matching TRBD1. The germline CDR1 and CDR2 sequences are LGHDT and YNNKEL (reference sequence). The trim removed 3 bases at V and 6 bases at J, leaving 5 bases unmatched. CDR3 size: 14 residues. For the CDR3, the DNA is TGTGCCAGCAGCCAGACAGGGGGGAAGGCTGAAGCTTTCTTT. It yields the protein CASSQTGGKAEAFF.

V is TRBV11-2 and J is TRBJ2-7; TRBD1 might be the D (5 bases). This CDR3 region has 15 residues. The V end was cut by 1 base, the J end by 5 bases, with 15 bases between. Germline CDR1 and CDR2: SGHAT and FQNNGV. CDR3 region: CASSLGAGYGNEQYF. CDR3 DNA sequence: TGTGCCAGCAGCTTAGGGGCAGGGTATGGAAACGAGCAGTACTTC.